Detailed here is one T cell receptor (beta chain). Antigen: not known. The data derive from a study of cytomegalovirus exposure and HLA in healthy donors. This PCR relied on a set of 60 Vbeta primers and 13 Jbeta primers. Sequenced by immunoSEQ multiplex PCR; TCRdb stores in-frame clones only, minus some. The table lists roughly 100,000 clones, 13% to 15% of them singletons. Overall study findings and caveats: Across all donors, roughly uniform sequencing depth was an assumption of the presence/absence analyses. Exclusion as indistinguishable affected some V segments, including TRBV6-2 and TRBV6-3. Researchers reportedly found TCR beta sequences accurately predicted most subjects' HLA-A and HLA-B alleles. Associated with HLA alleles at 0.05 false discovery rate in a later analysis were 16,951 TCR beta sequences.

V lost 6 bases, J lost 2 bases, and 9 bases lay in between. The CDR3 is 13 residues long. Germline V gene sequence: CDR1 LGHNT, CDR2 FRNRAP. This TCR was sampled from a female donor in good health and CMV-seronegative. The chain recombines TRBV12-5 with TRBJ2-3; possible D gene TRBD2, 5 bases. Material for sequencing was PBMCs. CDR3 sequence reads: CASGPGYTDTQYF. CDR3 in DNA: TGTGCTAGTGGGCCGGGGTACACAGATACGCAGTATTTT.